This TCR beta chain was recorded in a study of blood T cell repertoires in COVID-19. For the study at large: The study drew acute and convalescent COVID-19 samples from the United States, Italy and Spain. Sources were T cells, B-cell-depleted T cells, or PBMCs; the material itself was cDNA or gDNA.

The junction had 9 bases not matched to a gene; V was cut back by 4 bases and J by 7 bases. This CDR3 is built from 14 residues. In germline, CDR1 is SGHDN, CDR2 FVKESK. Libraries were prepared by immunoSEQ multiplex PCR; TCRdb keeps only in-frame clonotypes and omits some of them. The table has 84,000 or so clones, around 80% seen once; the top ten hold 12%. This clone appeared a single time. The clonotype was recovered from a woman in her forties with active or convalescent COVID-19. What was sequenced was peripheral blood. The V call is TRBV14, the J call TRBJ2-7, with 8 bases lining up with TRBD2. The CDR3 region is CASSPGLGPREQYF. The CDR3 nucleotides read TGTGCCAGCAGCCCGGGACTAGGTCCCAGGGAGCAGTACTTC.